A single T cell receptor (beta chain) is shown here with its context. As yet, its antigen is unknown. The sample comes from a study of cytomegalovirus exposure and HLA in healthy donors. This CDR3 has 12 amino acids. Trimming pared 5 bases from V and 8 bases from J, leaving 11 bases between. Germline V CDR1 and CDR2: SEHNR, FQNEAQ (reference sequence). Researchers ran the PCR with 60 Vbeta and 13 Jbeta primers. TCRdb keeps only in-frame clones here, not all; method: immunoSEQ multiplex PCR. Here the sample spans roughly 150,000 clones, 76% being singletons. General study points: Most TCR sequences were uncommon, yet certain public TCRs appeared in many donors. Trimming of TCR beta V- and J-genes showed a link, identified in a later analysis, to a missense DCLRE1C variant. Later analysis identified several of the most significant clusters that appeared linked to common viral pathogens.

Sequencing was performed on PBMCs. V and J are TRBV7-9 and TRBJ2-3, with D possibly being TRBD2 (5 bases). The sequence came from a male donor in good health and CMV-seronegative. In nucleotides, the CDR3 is TGTGCCAGCAGCCGGGAACAAGGTACGCAGTATTTT. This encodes CASSREQGTQYF.